This entry describes one T cell receptor (beta chain). Its antigen is not known. The CDR3 sequence is 14 residues long. Germline values: CDR1 SEHNR, CDR2 FQNEAQ (reference sequence). The data were taken from a study of monozygotic twins with inflammatory bowel disease. Study conclusions and caveats: Differences in immunosuppressive treatment may have been a source of added variability in patient repertoires.

Incorporation of UMIs carrying a 6-nucleotide sample barcode was performed by template switching. Two nested PCRs, run for around 15 and 10 cycles, were applied to TCRalpha and TCRbeta cDNA. No DNA is given; TCRdb re-called the 5' RACE reads and lists each CDR3 protein once. Here the sample table reports approximately 330,000 distinct CDR3 sequences. This sequence originates from a human donor with ulcerative colitis or Crohn's disease, or a healthy co-twin of an affected twin (not recorded which). The sequencing sample was made of blood. V usage is TRBV7-9 and J usage is TRBJ2-7; absent DNA, TCRdb's TRBD1 call cannot be checked. The CDR3 spells CASTPGERSYEQYF.